Listed below are T cell receptor beta chains from one sample, sequenced in a study of CD8 T cells in Susac syndrome. TCRdb reanalysed the immunoSEQ multiplex PCR reads using MiXCR and keeps one entry per CDR3 protein. Of 92,000 or so distinct CDR3 sequences listed, 90% to 97% were seen once; the top ten hold about 0.68%. The sequencing input was CD8+ T cells from PBMCs. These receptors all stem from a human donor with Susac syndrome. Each CDR3 is given with its conserved first and last residue. Fields, in order: clone size, V gene, J gene, D gene, CDR3 DNA, CDR3 protein. The D gene is left open where the match is weak. A row's size may be missing; if present it is once, few, many or a size class.

abundance: -
v_gene: TRBV20-1
j_gene: TRBJ2-7
d_gene: -
CDR3nt: TGCAGTGCTGCAGACGGGTACGAGCAGTACTTC
CDR3aa: CSAADGYEQYF

abundance: -
v_gene: TRBV5-6
j_gene: TRBJ2-5
d_gene: TRBD2
CDR3nt: TGTGCCAGCAGCTTGTTGGCTAGCGGGGGGGAAAAAGAGACCCAGTACTTC
CDR3aa: CASSLLASGGEKETQYF

abundance: once
v_gene: TRBV18
j_gene: TRBJ1-3
d_gene: -
CDR3nt: TGTGCCAGCTCCCCTGGAGGGGTACACTCTGGAAACACCATATATTTT
CDR3aa: CASSPGGVHSGNTIYF

abundance: -
v_gene: TRBV5-1
j_gene: TRBJ1-2
d_gene: TRBD1
CDR3nt: TGCGCCAGCAGGGAGGGACAGGGAAAACGCTACACCTTC
CDR3aa: CASREGQGKRYTF

abundance: once
v_gene: TRBV30
j_gene: TRBJ1-1
d_gene: -
CDR3nt: TGTGCCTGGAGTTTCAGGACCTCCACTGAAGCTTTCTTT
CDR3aa: CAWSFRTSTEAFF

abundance: -
v_gene: TRBV20-1
j_gene: TRBJ1-5
d_gene: -
CDR3nt: TGCAGTGCTACCCTCGGAGGGAATAGCAATCAGCCCCAGCATTTT
CDR3aa: CSATLGGNSNQPQHF

abundance: -
v_gene: TRBV6-6
j_gene: TRBJ1-4
d_gene: TRBD1
CDR3nt: TGTGCCAGCAGTTCCCACAGGGGGACTAATGAAAAACTGTTTTTT
CDR3aa: CASSSHRGTNEKLFF

abundance: -
v_gene: TRBV20-1
j_gene: TRBJ2-5
d_gene: -
CDR3nt: TGCAGTGCTAGAGGAATAGGCGACATGATGGTCGGGGAGACCCAGTACTTC
CDR3aa: CSARGIGDMMVGETQYF

abundance: -
v_gene: TRBV19
j_gene: TRBJ1-1
d_gene: -
CDR3nt: TGTGCCAGCTTCGGATTTGAAGCTTTCTTT
CDR3aa: CASFGFEAFF

abundance: -
v_gene: TRBV20-1
j_gene: TRBJ1-5
d_gene: -
CDR3nt: TGCAGTGCTAGAGATAACCCACGGGGGCTGGAAGGTCAGCCCCAGCATTTT
CDR3aa: CSARDNPRGLEGQPQHF

abundance: -
v_gene: TRBV30
j_gene: TRBJ1-1
d_gene: -
CDR3nt: TGTGCCTGGAGTACTATCCGTTTTGAAGCTTTCTTT
CDR3aa: CAWSTIRFEAFF

abundance: -
v_gene: TRBV7-2
j_gene: TRBJ1-5
d_gene: -
CDR3nt: TGTGCCAGCAACAGGGTGGGAACTAGCAATCAGCCCCAGCATTTT
CDR3aa: CASNRVGTSNQPQHF

abundance: -
v_gene: TRBV27
j_gene: TRBJ1-6
d_gene: TRBD1
CDR3nt: TGTGCCAGCAGACGGGACAGGGCGGAGAGGTCCTATAATTCACCCCTCCACTTT
CDR3aa: CASRRDRAERSYNSPLHF

abundance: -
v_gene: TRBV6-4
j_gene: TRBJ2-1
d_gene: -
CDR3nt: TGTGCCAGCAGTGAGACCCTGTACAATGAGCAGTTCTTC
CDR3aa: CASSETLYNEQFF

abundance: -
v_gene: TRBV5-1
j_gene: TRBJ2-3
d_gene: -
CDR3nt: TGCGCCAGCAGCGCCAGGGAAACAGATACGCAGTATTTT
CDR3aa: CASSARETDTQYF

abundance: -
v_gene: TRBV15
j_gene: TRBJ2-7
d_gene: -
CDR3nt: TGTGCCACCAGCAGAGATCACGTAACAGGGCCCTCCTACGAGCAGTACTTC
CDR3aa: CATSRDHVTGPSYEQYF

abundance: -
v_gene: TRBV30
j_gene: TRBJ2-1
d_gene: -
CDR3nt: TGTGCCTGGATCGGGAGCGTGGGTGAGCAGTTCTTC
CDR3aa: CAWIGSVGEQFF

abundance: few
v_gene: TRBV3-1
j_gene: TRBJ2-2
d_gene: -
CDR3nt: TGTGCCAGCAGCCTTGTCGCCGGGGAGCTGTTTTTT
CDR3aa: CASSLVAGELFF

abundance: few
v_gene: TRBV27
j_gene: TRBJ2-7
d_gene: -
CDR3nt: TGTGCCAGCAGTTCCGGGGGGCACGAGCAGTACTTC
CDR3aa: CASSSGGHEQYF

abundance: once
v_gene: TRBV27
j_gene: TRBJ1-5
d_gene: -
CDR3nt: TGTGCCAGCAGAAGGGATCTCAATCAGCCCCAGCATTTT
CDR3aa: CASRRDLNQPQHF

abundance: -
v_gene: TRBV19
j_gene: TRBJ1-1
d_gene: -
CDR3nt: TGTGCCAGTAGTGGGGGAGTTGACACTGAAGCTTTCTTT
CDR3aa: CASSGGVDTEAFF

abundance: -
v_gene: TRBV5-6
j_gene: TRBJ1-2
d_gene: TRBD1
CDR3nt: TGTGCCAGCAGCATTTCAGGGGGCGCCGGACATGGCTACACCTTC
CDR3aa: CASSISGGAGHGYTF

abundance: -
v_gene: TRBV29-1
j_gene: TRBJ2-7
d_gene: -
CDR3nt: TGCAGCGTCTTAAGCGGGTCTGCCTACGAGCAGTACTTC
CDR3aa: CSVLSGSAYEQYF

abundance: -
v_gene: TRBV6-6
j_gene: TRBJ1-1
d_gene: -
CDR3nt: TGTGCCAGCAGTTATGGGGTGACAGAGAACACTGAAGCTTTCTTT
CDR3aa: CASSYGVTENTEAFF

abundance: -
v_gene: TRBV19
j_gene: TRBJ2-7
d_gene: -
CDR3nt: TGTGCCAAAATCAACCTTTCCTACGAGCAGTACTTC
CDR3aa: CAKINLSYEQYF

abundance: -
v_gene: TRBV30
j_gene: TRBJ1-5
d_gene: -
CDR3nt: TGTGCCTGGAGTTGGCAGGGCCCCCCTCAGCCCCAGCATTTT
CDR3aa: CAWSWQGPPQPQHF

abundance: -
v_gene: TRBV30
j_gene: TRBJ1-2
d_gene: -
CDR3nt: TGTGCCTGGAGTGTACAAGTCTATGGCTACACCTTC
CDR3aa: CAWSVQVYGYTF

abundance: -
v_gene: TRBV11-2
j_gene: TRBJ2-3
d_gene: -
CDR3nt: TGTGCCAGCTTAGTGACAGATACGCAGTATTTT
CDR3aa: CASLVTDTQYF

abundance: once
v_gene: TRBV5-1
j_gene: TRBJ2-1
d_gene: -
CDR3nt: TGCGCCAGCAGCTTGGCTCCGGACAGTCGCCTCAATGAGCAGTTCTTC
CDR3aa: CASSLAPDSRLNEQFF

abundance: -
v_gene: TRBV15
j_gene: TRBJ1-1
d_gene: TRBD1
CDR3nt: TGTGCCACCAGCAGAGGACAGGGGTACACTGAAGCTTTCTTT
CDR3aa: CATSRGQGYTEAFF

abundance: -
v_gene: TRBV6-2/TRBV6-3
j_gene: TRBJ2-5
d_gene: TRBD2
CDR3nt: TGTGCCAGCAGTTACTGGATGACTAGCGAGACCCAGTACTTC
CDR3aa: CASSYWMTSETQYF

abundance: -
v_gene: TRBV3-1
j_gene: TRBJ1-1
d_gene: -
CDR3nt: TGTGCCAGCAGCCAAGAGAAGGACTCTCTGAACACTGAAGCTTTCTTT
CDR3aa: CASSQEKDSLNTEAFF

abundance: -
v_gene: TRBV20-1
j_gene: TRBJ1-5
d_gene: TRBD1
CDR3nt: TGCAGTGCAGGGACAGGGGATGAACAGCCCCAGCATTTT
CDR3aa: CSAGTGDEQPQHF

abundance: -
v_gene: TRBV20-1
j_gene: TRBJ2-7
d_gene: TRBD1
CDR3nt: TGCAGTGCTAGGAGGACAGGAGCCGCCTACGAGCAGTACTTC
CDR3aa: CSARRTGAAYEQYF

abundance: -
v_gene: TRBV12-3/TRBV12-4
j_gene: TRBJ2-2
d_gene: -
CDR3nt: TGTGCCACCACTAGGACCGGTGGGAGTCCCGGGGAGCTGTTTTTT
CDR3aa: CATTRTGGSPGELFF

abundance: -
v_gene: TRBV28
j_gene: TRBJ1-1
d_gene: -
CDR3nt: TGTGCCACCCGAGCACCCATGAACACTGAAGCTTTCTTT
CDR3aa: CATRAPMNTEAFF

abundance: -
v_gene: TRBV20-1
j_gene: TRBJ2-7
d_gene: -
CDR3nt: TGCAGTGCTAGAGTCGGCAGCGAAGCCTACGAGCAGTACTTC
CDR3aa: CSARVGSEAYEQYF

abundance: -
v_gene: TRBV6-5
j_gene: TRBJ2-2
d_gene: TRBD2
CDR3nt: TGTGCCAGCAGTTACGGGGGAGGGACCGGGGAGCTGTTTTTT
CDR3aa: CASSYGGGTGELFF

abundance: -
v_gene: TRBV6-5
j_gene: TRBJ1-2
d_gene: -
CDR3nt: TGTGCCAGCAGTTACTCGAAAACAGCTCCCCTCTATGGCTACACCTTC
CDR3aa: CASSYSKTAPLYGYTF

abundance: -
v_gene: TRBV3-1
j_gene: TRBJ1-2
d_gene: TRBD1
CDR3nt: TGTGCCAGCAGCCCCCGGGACAGGGGCGGCGGCTACACCTTC
CDR3aa: CASSPRDRGGGYTF

abundance: -
v_gene: TRBV20-1
j_gene: TRBJ2-1
d_gene: -
CDR3nt: TGCAGTGCTAGTGTGGGGGGCGTTAGCTCCTACAATGAGCAGTTCTTC
CDR3aa: CSASVGGVSSYNEQFF

abundance: once
v_gene: TRBV27
j_gene: TRBJ1-5
d_gene: -
CDR3nt: TGTGCCAGCAGTTTATCAGCAGGGTTCGGCAATCAGCCCCAGCATTTT
CDR3aa: CASSLSAGFGNQPQHF

abundance: -
v_gene: TRBV28
j_gene: TRBJ2-2
d_gene: -
CDR3nt: TGTGCCAGCAGTTTGGGGAACACCGGGGAGCTGTTTTTT
CDR3aa: CASSLGNTGELFF

abundance: -
v_gene: TRBV29-1
j_gene: TRBJ2-1
d_gene: -
CDR3nt: TGCAGCGTTGTGGGGGCTGAGCAGTTCTTC
CDR3aa: CSVVGAEQFF

abundance: -
v_gene: TRBV29-1
j_gene: TRBJ2-2
d_gene: -
CDR3nt: TGCAGCGACCGGGACTCCTCCACCGGGGAGCTGTTTTTT
CDR3aa: CSDRDSSTGELFF

abundance: -
v_gene: TRBV29-1
j_gene: TRBJ2-2
d_gene: -
CDR3nt: TGCAGCGTTGGGGCGAGCAACACCGGGGAGCTGTTTTTT
CDR3aa: CSVGASNTGELFF

abundance: -
v_gene: TRBV4-1
j_gene: TRBJ2-2
d_gene: -
CDR3nt: TGCGCCAGCAGCCAGAGCACCGGGGAGCTGTTTTTT
CDR3aa: CASSQSTGELFF

abundance: once
v_gene: TRBV4-2
j_gene: TRBJ1-2
d_gene: -
CDR3nt: TGTGCCAGCAGCCAATTATGGAGGGACACCGGAGCTAACTATGGCTACACCTTC
CDR3aa: CASSQLWRDTGANYGYTF

abundance: once
v_gene: TRBV7-3
j_gene: TRBJ2-3
d_gene: -
CDR3nt: TGTGCCAGCAGCCCCGACCCTTACCCCACAGATACGCAGTATTTT
CDR3aa: CASSPDPYPTDTQYF

abundance: -
v_gene: TRBV12-3/TRBV12-4
j_gene: TRBJ1-1
d_gene: -
CDR3nt: TGTGCCAGCAGTACGGACAGACTGAACACTGAAGCTTTCTTT
CDR3aa: CASSTDRLNTEAFF

abundance: once
v_gene: TRBV9
j_gene: TRBJ1-5
d_gene: -
CDR3nt: TGTGCCAGCAGCTCAGATAGCAATCAGCCCCAGCATTTT
CDR3aa: CASSSDSNQPQHF

abundance: -
v_gene: TRBV9
j_gene: TRBJ2-3
d_gene: TRBD2
CDR3nt: TGTGCCAGCAGCGATGGGACTAGTAGCGGGAATACGCAGTATTTT
CDR3aa: CASSDGTSSGNTQYF

abundance: -
v_gene: TRBV20-1
j_gene: TRBJ1-5
d_gene: -
CDR3nt: TGCAGTGCTAGAGCCACTACAGGGAATAGCAATCAGCCCCAGCATTTT
CDR3aa: CSARATTGNSNQPQHF

abundance: -
v_gene: TRBV20-1
j_gene: TRBJ1-4
d_gene: TRBD1
CDR3nt: TGCAGTGCCCCCGGGACAGGGAAGATAAGTGGTGAAAAACTGTTTTTT
CDR3aa: CSAPGTGKISGEKLFF

abundance: -
v_gene: TRBV15
j_gene: TRBJ2-2
d_gene: -
CDR3nt: TGTGCCACCAGCAGAGAAGGCGGGGTGGTGCCCGGGGAGCTGTTTTTT
CDR3aa: CATSREGGVVPGELFF

abundance: -
v_gene: TRBV30
j_gene: TRBJ2-7
d_gene: TRBD1
CDR3nt: TGTGCCTGGAGTACCGGGACAGGATTTTACGAGCAGTACTTC
CDR3aa: CAWSTGTGFYEQYF

abundance: -
v_gene: TRBV23-1
j_gene: TRBJ2-7
d_gene: TRBD1
CDR3nt: TGCGCCAGCAGTCCAACCCTGGACAGGGGCCCTTCCGAGCAGTACTTC
CDR3aa: CASSPTLDRGPSEQYF

abundance: -
v_gene: TRBV29-1
j_gene: TRBJ2-1
d_gene: -
CDR3nt: TGCAGCGTTGACGCGGAGGAATACAATGAGCAGTTCTTC
CDR3aa: CSVDAEEYNEQFF

abundance: -
v_gene: TRBV30
j_gene: TRBJ2-7
d_gene: -
CDR3nt: TGTGCCTGGAAGCAGGGGCCCTACGAGCAGTACTTC
CDR3aa: CAWKQGPYEQYF